Shown below are 5 T cell receptor beta chains from a single sample sequenced in a study of T cells in Graves' hyperthyroidism and ophthalmopathy (dated by TCRdb to the late 2010s). Libraries came from multiplex PCR. The sequencing machine was an Illumina HiSeq 2000. Amplification of TCR beta CDR3 regions was carried out from RNA transcripts. The TCR CDR3 was subjected to a first round of RT-PCR using the HTBI primer set and the Qiagen OneStep RT-PCR kit. The public sequencing data were trimmed at Q25 with fastp and processed into clonotypes with MiXCR by TCRdb, which kept only in-frame beta chains. Merged by CDR3 protein, the rows form single entries marked with the most common genes and DNA. In all, the sample holds a few hundred thousand distinct CDR3 sequences, and around 14% of those were seen once. The ten largest clones represent 28% of the sample. Sequenced sample: blood. All receptors derive from a woman aged 18-29 years with Graves' hyperthyroidism that later progressed to Graves' ophthalmopathy.

This clonotype has a count of ten or more. V and J are TRBV12-3 or TRBV12-4 and TRBJ2-7; maybe TRBD2 (6 bases). The V and J ends lost 7 bases and 4 bases respectively, with 14 bases between them. The CDR3 sequence is 13 residues long. CDR3 nucleotide sequence: TGTGCCAGCACCCGGACTAATAGGTACGAGCAGTACTTC. The encoded protein is CASTRTNRYEQYF.

Ten or more counts support this clonotype. The V call is TRBV5-1, the J call TRBJ1-4; 9 nucleotides align to TRBD1. Germline CDR1 SGHRS, CDR2 YFSETQ. The CDR3 is 15 residues long. J was trimmed by 5 bases and V by 4 bases; bases with no gene match: 6. The CDR3 nucleotides read TGCGCCAGCAGCGTCCGAGGACAGGGGAATGAAAAACTGTTTTTT. Residues: CASSVRGQGNEKLFF.

This clonotype has at least ten counts. The chain employs TRBV7-8 and TRBJ2-3, with TRBD2 matching over 15 bases. Trimming removed 2 bases from V and 5 bases from J; junction bases left unmatched: 11. Germline V gives CDR1 SGHVS, CDR2 FQNEAQ. The CDR3 is 19 residues long. CDR3 sequence reads: CASSLSRGLAGGVVDTQYF. In DNA, the CDR3 is TGTGCCAGCAGCTTATCCCGTGGACTAGCGGGAGGGGTTGTAGATACGCAGTATTTT.

V gene TRBV24-1 combines with J gene TRBJ1-4; tentative D call: TRBD1 (5 bases). Germline-derived CDR1 and CDR2 are KGHDR and SFDVKD. V shed 1 base and J shed 1 base, with 18 bases lying between them. There are 19 residues in the CDR3. CDR3 sequence (DNA): TGTGCCACCAGTGATTTTTCCCGGGGCCGTTCGGGAACTAATGAAAAACTGTTTTTT. Amino acids: CATSDFSRGRSGTNEKLFF.

There are many counts of this clonotype. The CDR3 DNA follows: TGCAGTGCTAGTGACACTAACACCGGGGAGCTGTTTTTT. Its protein is CSASDTNTGELFF. The chain uses TRBV20-1 and TRBJ2-2; no clear D gene. The germline V gene encodes CDR1 DFQATT and CDR2 SNEGSKA (reference sequence). V was cut by 3 bases and J by 2 bases, with 7 bases left in between. This CDR3 spans 13 amino acids.